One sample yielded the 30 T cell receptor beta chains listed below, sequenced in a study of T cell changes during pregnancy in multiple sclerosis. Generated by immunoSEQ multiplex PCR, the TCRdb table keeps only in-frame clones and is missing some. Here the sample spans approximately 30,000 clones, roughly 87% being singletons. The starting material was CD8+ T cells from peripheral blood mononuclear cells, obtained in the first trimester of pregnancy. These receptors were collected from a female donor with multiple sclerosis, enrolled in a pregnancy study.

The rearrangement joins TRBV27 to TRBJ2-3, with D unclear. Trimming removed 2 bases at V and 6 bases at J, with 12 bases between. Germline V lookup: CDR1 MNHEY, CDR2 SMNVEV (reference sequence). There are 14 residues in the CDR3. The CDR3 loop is CASSLIQFSDTQYF. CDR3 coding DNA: TGTGCCAGCAGTTTAATACAATTCTCGGATACGCAGTATTTT.

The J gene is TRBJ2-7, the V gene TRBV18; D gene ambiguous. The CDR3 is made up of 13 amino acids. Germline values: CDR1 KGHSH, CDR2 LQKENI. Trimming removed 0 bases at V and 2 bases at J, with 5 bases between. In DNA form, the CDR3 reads TGTGCCAGCTCACCACCGCTAGCCTACGAGCAGTACTTC. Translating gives CASSPPLAYEQYF.

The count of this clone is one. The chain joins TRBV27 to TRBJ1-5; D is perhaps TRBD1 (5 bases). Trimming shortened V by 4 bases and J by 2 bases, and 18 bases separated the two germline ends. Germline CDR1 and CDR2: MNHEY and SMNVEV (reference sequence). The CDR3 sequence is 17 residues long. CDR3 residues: CASSSLLGGGGNQPQHF. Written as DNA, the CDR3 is TGTGCCAGCAGTTCCCTCTTGGGGGGAGGGGGCAATCAGCCCCAGCATTTT.

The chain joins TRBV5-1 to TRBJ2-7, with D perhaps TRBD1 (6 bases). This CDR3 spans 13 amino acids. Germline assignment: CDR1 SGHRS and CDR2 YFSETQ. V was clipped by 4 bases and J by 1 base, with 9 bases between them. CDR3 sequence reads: CASSQGQSYEQYF. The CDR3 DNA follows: TGCGCCAGCAGCCAAGGACAGTCCTACGAGCAGTACTTC.

The CDR3 sequence is CAGRQGASYEQYF. The CDR3 DNA reads as TGTGCCGGACGACAGGGGGCAAGCTACGAGCAGTACTTC. The rearrangement joins TRBV28 to TRBJ2-7; 10 bases fit TRBD1. The CDR3 has 13 amino acids. Germline values: CDR1 MDHEN, CDR2 SYDVKM. Losses at the gene ends were 11 bases for V and 3 bases for J; bases not matched to a gene: 7. Filled out from reference TRBV28 and TRBJ2-7, the complete variable domain reads DVKVTQSSRYLVKRTGEKVFLECVQDMDHENMFWYRQDPGLGLRLIYFSYDVKMKEKGDIPEGYSVSREKKERFSLILESASTNQTSMYLCAGRQGASYEQYFGPGTRLTVT.

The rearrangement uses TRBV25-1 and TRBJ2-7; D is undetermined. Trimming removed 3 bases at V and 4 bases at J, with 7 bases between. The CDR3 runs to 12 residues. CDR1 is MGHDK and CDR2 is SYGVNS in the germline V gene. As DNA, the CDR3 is TGTGCCAGCAGTGATGTCAGTTACGAGCAGTACTTC. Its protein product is CASSDVSYEQYF.

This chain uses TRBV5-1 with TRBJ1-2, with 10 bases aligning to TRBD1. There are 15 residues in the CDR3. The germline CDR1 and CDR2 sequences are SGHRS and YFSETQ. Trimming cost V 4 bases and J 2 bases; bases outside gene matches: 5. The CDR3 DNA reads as TGCGCCAGCAGCACCGGACAGGGGGGGAACTATGGCTACACCTTC. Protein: CASSTGQGGNYGYTF.

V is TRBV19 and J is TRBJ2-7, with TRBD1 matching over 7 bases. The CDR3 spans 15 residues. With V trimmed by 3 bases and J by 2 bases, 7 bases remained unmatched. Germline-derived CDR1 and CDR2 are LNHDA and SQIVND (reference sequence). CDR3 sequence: CASSIDRARAYEQYF. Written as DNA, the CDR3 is TGTGCCAGTAGTATTGACAGGGCACGGGCCTACGAGCAGTACTTC.

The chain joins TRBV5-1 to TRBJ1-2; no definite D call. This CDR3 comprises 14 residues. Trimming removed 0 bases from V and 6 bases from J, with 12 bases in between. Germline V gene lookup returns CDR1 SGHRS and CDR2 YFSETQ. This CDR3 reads CASSLARLYDGYTF. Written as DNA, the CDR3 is TGCGCCAGCAGCTTGGCCAGACTCTATGATGGCTACACCTTC.

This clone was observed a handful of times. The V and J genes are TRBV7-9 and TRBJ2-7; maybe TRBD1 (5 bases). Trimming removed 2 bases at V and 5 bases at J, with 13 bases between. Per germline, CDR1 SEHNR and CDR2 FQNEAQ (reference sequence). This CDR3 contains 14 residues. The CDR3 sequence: CASSLNQGVHEQYF. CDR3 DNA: TGTGCCAGCAGCTTAAACCAGGGTGTCCACGAGCAGTACTTC.

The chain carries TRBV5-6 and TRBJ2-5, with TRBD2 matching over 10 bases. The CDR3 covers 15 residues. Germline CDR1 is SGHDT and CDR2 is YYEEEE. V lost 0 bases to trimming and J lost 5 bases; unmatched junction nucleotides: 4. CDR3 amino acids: CASSLGTSGLETQYF. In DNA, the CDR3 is TGTGCCAGCAGCTTGGGGACTAGCGGCCTTGAGACCCAGTACTTC.

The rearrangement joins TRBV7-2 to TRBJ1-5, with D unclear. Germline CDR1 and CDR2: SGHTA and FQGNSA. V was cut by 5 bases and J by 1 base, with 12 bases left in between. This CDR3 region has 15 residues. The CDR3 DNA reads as TGTGCCAGCAGCGGTAGTTTCCGCAGCAATCAGCCCCAGCATTTT. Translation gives CASSGSFRSNQPQHF.

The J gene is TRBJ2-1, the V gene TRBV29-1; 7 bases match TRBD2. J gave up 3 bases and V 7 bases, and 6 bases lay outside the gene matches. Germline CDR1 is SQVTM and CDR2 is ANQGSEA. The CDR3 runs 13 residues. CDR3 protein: CSARAGSYNEQFF. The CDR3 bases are TGCAGCGCGAGAGCGGGGAGCTACAATGAGCAGTTCTTC.

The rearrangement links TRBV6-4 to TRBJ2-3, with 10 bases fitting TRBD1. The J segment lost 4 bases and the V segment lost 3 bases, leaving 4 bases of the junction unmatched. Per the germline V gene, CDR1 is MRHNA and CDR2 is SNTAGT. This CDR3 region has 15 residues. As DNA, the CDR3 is TGTGCCAGCAGTGATCGGACAGGGGGGGCAGATACGCAGTATTTT. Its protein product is CASSDRTGGADTQYF.

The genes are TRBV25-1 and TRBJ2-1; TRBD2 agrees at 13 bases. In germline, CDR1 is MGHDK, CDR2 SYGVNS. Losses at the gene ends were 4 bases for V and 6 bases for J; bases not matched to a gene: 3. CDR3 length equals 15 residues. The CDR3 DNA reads TGTGCCAGCAGTGTACTAGCGGGAGGGTCCAATGAGCAGTTCTTC. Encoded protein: CASSVLAGGSNEQFF.

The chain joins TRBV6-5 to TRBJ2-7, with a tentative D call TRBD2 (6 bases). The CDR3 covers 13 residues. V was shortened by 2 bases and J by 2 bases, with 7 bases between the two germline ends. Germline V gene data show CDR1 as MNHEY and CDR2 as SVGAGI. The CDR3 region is CASSYGGTYEQYF. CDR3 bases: TGTGCCAGCAGTTACGGGGGGACCTACGAGCAGTACTTC.

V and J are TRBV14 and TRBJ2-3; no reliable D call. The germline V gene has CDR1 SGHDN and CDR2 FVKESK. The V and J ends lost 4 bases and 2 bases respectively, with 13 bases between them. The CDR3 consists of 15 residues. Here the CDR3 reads CASSPFPENTDTQYF. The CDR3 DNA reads TGTGCCAGCAGCCCATTCCCGGAGAACACAGATACGCAGTATTTT.

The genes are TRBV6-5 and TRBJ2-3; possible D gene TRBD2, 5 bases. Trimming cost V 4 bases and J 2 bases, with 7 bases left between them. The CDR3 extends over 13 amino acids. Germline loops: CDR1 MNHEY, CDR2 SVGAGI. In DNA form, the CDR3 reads TGTGCCAGCAGTTCGGGGAACACAGATACGCAGTATTTT. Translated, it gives CASSSGNTDTQYF.

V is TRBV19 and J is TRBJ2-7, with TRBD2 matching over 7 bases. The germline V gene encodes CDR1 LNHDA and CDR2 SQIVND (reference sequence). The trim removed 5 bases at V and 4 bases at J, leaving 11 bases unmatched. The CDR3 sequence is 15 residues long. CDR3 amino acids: CASSSGGSTGYEQYF. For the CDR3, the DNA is TGTGCCAGTAGTTCGGGAGGCTCTACAGGTTACGAGCAGTACTTC.

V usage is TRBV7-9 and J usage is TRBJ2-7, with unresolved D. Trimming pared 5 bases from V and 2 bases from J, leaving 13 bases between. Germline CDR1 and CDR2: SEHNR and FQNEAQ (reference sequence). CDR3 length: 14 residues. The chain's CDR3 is CASSHSQVPYEQYF. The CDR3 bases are TGTGCCAGCAGCCACTCCCAAGTACCCTACGAGCAGTACTTC.

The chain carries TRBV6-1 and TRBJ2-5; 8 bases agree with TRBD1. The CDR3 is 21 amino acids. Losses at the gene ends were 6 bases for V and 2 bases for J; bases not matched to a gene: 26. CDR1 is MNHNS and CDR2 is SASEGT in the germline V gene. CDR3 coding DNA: TGTGCCAGCAGCGAACAACGGACAGGGAGGATGTTTTGGGGGACTCAAGAGACCCAGTACTTC. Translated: CASSEQRTGRMFWGTQETQYF.

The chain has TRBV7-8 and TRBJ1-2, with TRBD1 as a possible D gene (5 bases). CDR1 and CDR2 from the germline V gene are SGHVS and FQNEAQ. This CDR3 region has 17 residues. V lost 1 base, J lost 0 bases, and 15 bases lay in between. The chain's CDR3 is CASSLVFQTDSNYGYTF. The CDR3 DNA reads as TGTGCCAGCAGCTTAGTCTTCCAGACAGACTCTAACTATGGCTACACCTTC.

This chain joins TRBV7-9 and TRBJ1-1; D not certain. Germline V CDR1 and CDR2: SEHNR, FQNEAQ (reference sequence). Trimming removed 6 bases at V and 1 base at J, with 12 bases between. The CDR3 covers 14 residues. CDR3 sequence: CASSLVATNTEAFF. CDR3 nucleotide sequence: TGTGCCAGCAGTTTGGTGGCAACGAACACTGAAGCTTTCTTT.

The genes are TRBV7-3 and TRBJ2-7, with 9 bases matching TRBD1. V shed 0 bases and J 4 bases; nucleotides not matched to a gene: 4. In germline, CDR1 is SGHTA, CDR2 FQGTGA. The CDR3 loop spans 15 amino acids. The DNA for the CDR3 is TGTGCCAGCAGCTTAACCGGGGGACAGGGTTACGAGCAGTACTTC. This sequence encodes CASSLTGGQGYEQYF.

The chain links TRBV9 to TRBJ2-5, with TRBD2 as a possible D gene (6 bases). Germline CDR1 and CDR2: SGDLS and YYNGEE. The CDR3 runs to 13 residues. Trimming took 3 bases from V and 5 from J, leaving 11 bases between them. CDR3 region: CASSGTTLETQYF. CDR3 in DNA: TGTGCCAGCAGCGGGACTACCCTGGAGACCCAGTACTTC.

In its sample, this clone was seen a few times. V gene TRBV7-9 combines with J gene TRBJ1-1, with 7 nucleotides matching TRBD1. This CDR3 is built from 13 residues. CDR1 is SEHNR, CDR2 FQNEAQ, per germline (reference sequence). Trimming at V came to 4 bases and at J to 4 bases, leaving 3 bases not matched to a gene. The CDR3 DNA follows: TGTGCCAGCAGCTGGGCAGGGGGCACTGAAGCTTTCTTT. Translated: CASSWAGGTEAFF. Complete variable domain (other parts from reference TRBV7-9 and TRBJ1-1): DTGVSQNPRHKITKRGQNVTFRCDPISEHNRLYWYRQTLGQGPEFLTYFQNEAQLEKSRLLSDRFSAERPKGSFSTLEIQRTEQGDSAMYLCASSWAGGTEAFFGQGTRLTVV.

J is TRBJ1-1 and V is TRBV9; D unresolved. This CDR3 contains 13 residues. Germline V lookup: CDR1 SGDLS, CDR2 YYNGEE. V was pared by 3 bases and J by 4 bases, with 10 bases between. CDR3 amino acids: CASSAGGTTEAFF. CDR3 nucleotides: TGTGCCAGCAGCGCGGGTGGCACCACTGAAGCTTTCTTT.

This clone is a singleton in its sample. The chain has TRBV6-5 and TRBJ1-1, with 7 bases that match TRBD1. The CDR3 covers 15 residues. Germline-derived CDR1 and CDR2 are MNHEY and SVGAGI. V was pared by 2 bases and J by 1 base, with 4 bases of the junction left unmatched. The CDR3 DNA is TGTGCCAGCAGTTACACTCCAGGGGGGAACACTGAAGCTTTCTTT. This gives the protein CASSYTPGGNTEAFF.

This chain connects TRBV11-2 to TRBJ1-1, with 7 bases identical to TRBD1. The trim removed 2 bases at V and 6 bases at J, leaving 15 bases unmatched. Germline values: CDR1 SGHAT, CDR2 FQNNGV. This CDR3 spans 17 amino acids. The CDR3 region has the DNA TGTGCCAGCAGCTTAAGGGGGCCAAGGGCCCCCTCCTCTGAAGCTTTCTTT. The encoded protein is CASSLRGPRAPSSEAFF.

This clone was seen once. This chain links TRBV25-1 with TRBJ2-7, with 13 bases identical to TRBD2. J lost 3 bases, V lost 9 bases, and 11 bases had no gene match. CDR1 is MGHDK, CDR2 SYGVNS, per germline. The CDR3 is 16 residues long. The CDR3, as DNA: TGTGCCAGTTCCGGGACTAGCGGGACCACTTACTACGAGCAGTACTTC. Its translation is CASSGTSGTTYYEQYF.